This T cell receptor (beta chain) was sequenced in a study of blood T cells in healthy people across ages. Next came a second PCR, run for about 7 to 12 cycles, which used a sample-barcoded 5' primer along with a J-beta primer mix. A tag from a template-switch adaptor with 12 random nucleotides marked each cDNA molecule. TCRdb reprocessed the 5' RACE reads via MiXCR and lists one record per CDR3 protein. The sample consists of roughly 800,000 distinct CDR3 sequences, approximately 53% of them appearing once. The CDR3 is 14 residues long. Trimming left V 2 bases short and J 1 base short, with 12 bases between. Germline CDR1 DFQATT, CDR2 SNEGSKA (reference sequence).

The V call is TRBV20-1, the J call TRBJ2-7, with D maybe TRBD1 (6 bases). The clonotype was recovered from an elderly man in good health. Sequenced input: blood. The CDR3 region has the DNA TGCAGTGCTAGACAACCGACAGGATCCTACGAGCAGTACTTC. Translating it yields CSARQPTGSYEQYF.